The 12 T cell receptor beta chains below come from one sample, sequenced in a study of blood T cell repertoires in COVID-19. Profiled with immunoSEQ multiplex PCR; TCRdb holds only in-frame clones, not every one. Among 80,000 to 100,000 clones listed, less than 85% were seen once. The sample consisted of peripheral blood. The origin of the receptors is a man aged 65-85 years with COVID-19, enrolled during active disease.

This sequence joins TRBV20-1 and TRBJ1-6; 9 bases line up with TRBD1. J was trimmed by 5 bases and V by 3 bases; bases with no gene match: 8. Germline V gene data show CDR1 as DFQATT and CDR2 as SNEGSKA (reference sequence). This CDR3 is built from 16 residues. In DNA, the CDR3 is TGCAGTGCTAGTGGGGGACAGGGACTGGATAATTCACCCCTCCACTTT. Amino acids: CSASGGQGLDNSPLHF.

V usage is TRBV11-1 and J usage is TRBJ2-3; 8 nucleotides align to TRBD1. CDR3 length equals 15 residues. CDR1 and CDR2 from the germline V gene are SGHAT and FQDESV (reference sequence). The junction had 7 bases not matched to a gene; V was cut back by 7 bases and J by 1 base. In nucleotides, the CDR3 is TGTGCCAGCACCAGGACAGGGAAGGGCACAGATACGCAGTATTTT. Protein product: CASTRTGKGTDTQYF.

The chain couples TRBV19 to TRBJ1-1, with unresolved D. The germline gives CDR1 LNHDA, CDR2 SQIVND (reference sequence). With 1 base removed from V and 0 bases from J, the gap between germline ends came to 12 bases. This CDR3 contains 16 residues. The CDR3 DNA follows: TGTGCCAGTAGTATAGGGCAGGAACCTATGAACACTGAAGCTTTCTTT. Protein: CASSIGQEPMNTEAFF.

This chain joins TRBV7-2 and TRBJ2-7, with D maybe TRBD2 (5 bases). Germline loops: CDR1 SGHTA, CDR2 FQGNSA. V was cut by 2 bases and J by 7 bases, with 18 bases left in between. This CDR3 has 15 amino acids. Here the CDR3 reads CASSLRAERGLEQYF. The DNA for the CDR3 is TGTGCCAGCAGCTTAAGAGCGGAACGAGGTTTGGAGCAGTACTTC. The variable domain in full, completed from reference TRBV7-2 and TRBJ2-7, reads GAGVSQSPSNKVTEKGKDVELRCDPISGHTALYWYRQSLGQGLEFLIYFQGNSAPDKSGLPSDRFSAERTGGSVSTLTIQRTQQEDSAVYLCASSLRAERGLEQYFGPGTRLTVT.

The chain couples TRBV11-2 to TRBJ2-5; 7 nucleotides line up with TRBD2. Trimming took 1 base from V and 5 from J; bases not matched to a gene: 10. CDR3 length: 16 residues. Germline CDR1 reads SGHAT; CDR2 reads FQNNGV. CDR3 residues: CASSLVVSSGGETQYF. The CDR3 bases are TGTGCCAGCAGCTTAGTCGTGTCTAGCGGTGGGGAGACCCAGTACTTC.

The gene calls are TRBV9 and TRBJ2-7; 7 bases fit TRBD1. The J segment lost 4 bases and the V segment lost 0 bases, leaving 1 base of the junction unmatched. CDR3 size: 13 residues. Per germline, CDR1 SGDLS and CDR2 YYNGEE. CDR3 nucleotides: TGTGCCAGCAGCGTAGACAGGGGATACGAGCAGTACTTC. Residues: CASSVDRGYEQYF.

The chain joins TRBV5-1 to TRBJ2-5; 9 bases are a match to TRBD2. Germline loops: CDR1 SGHRS, CDR2 YFSETQ. The CDR3 length is 16 residues. The V segment lost 0 bases and the J segment 5 bases; nucleotides outside the gene matches: 8. The CDR3 loop is CASSLAFSGSYETQYF. CDR3 nucleotides: TGCGCCAGCAGCTTGGCTTTTAGCGGGAGCTATGAGACCCAGTACTTC.

This clone was seen a few times. The rearrangement uses TRBV10-1 and TRBJ2-1, with 10 bases that match TRBD1. Germline V lookup: CDR1 WNHNN, CDR2 SYGVQD (reference sequence). This CDR3 comprises 14 residues. V trimming: 7 bases; J trimming: 7 bases; junction bases outside the gene matches: 7. Written as DNA, the CDR3 is TGCGCCAGCATACGGCGGGACAGGGGAAATGAGCAGTTCTTC. It specifies CASIRRDRGNEQFF.

The chain joins TRBV5-1 to TRBJ2-1, with D perhaps TRBD1 (5 bases). CDR1 and CDR2 (germline): SGHRS, YFSETQ. The V end was cut by 4 bases, the J end by 2 bases, with 10 bases between. The CDR3 contains 14 residues. The CDR3 is CASSMDTTYNEQFF. CDR3 sequence (DNA): TGCGCCAGCAGCATGGACACGACCTACAATGAGCAGTTCTTC.

The table lists this clone with a few counts. The rearrangement uses TRBV3-1 (or the pseudogene TRBV3-2) and TRBJ2-1; D gene ambiguous. Germline-derived CDR1 and CDR2 are LGHDT and YNNKEL (reference sequence). Trimming took 1 base from V and 10 from J, leaving 11 bases between them. The CDR3 consists of 13 residues. The CDR3, as DNA: TGTGCCAGCAGCCAAGGGAGTTTAGGAGAGCAGTTCTTC. It encodes CASSQGSLGEQFF.

The V call is TRBV30, the J call TRBJ1-1; TRBD1 aligns across 9 bases. The ends lost 0 bases at V and 0 bases at J; junction bases unmatched: 8. Germline V gene sequence: CDR1 GTSNPN, CDR2 SVGIG (reference sequence). The CDR3 totals 17 residues. CDR3 coding DNA: TGTGCCTGGAGTGTAGGAGGTGGACAGGGGATGAACACTGAAGCTTTCTTT. Its translation: CAWSVGGGQGMNTEAFF.

This clone was counted only a few times. The chain recombines TRBV7-3 with TRBJ2-2, with unresolved D. Trimming left V 6 bases short and J 4 bases short, with 9 bases between. Germline assignment: CDR1 SGHTA and CDR2 FQGTGA. The CDR3 loop spans 13 amino acids. DNA for the CDR3: TGTGCCAGCAGTCCTACTACCACCGGGGAGCTGTTTTTT. Protein sequence: CASSPTTTGELFF.